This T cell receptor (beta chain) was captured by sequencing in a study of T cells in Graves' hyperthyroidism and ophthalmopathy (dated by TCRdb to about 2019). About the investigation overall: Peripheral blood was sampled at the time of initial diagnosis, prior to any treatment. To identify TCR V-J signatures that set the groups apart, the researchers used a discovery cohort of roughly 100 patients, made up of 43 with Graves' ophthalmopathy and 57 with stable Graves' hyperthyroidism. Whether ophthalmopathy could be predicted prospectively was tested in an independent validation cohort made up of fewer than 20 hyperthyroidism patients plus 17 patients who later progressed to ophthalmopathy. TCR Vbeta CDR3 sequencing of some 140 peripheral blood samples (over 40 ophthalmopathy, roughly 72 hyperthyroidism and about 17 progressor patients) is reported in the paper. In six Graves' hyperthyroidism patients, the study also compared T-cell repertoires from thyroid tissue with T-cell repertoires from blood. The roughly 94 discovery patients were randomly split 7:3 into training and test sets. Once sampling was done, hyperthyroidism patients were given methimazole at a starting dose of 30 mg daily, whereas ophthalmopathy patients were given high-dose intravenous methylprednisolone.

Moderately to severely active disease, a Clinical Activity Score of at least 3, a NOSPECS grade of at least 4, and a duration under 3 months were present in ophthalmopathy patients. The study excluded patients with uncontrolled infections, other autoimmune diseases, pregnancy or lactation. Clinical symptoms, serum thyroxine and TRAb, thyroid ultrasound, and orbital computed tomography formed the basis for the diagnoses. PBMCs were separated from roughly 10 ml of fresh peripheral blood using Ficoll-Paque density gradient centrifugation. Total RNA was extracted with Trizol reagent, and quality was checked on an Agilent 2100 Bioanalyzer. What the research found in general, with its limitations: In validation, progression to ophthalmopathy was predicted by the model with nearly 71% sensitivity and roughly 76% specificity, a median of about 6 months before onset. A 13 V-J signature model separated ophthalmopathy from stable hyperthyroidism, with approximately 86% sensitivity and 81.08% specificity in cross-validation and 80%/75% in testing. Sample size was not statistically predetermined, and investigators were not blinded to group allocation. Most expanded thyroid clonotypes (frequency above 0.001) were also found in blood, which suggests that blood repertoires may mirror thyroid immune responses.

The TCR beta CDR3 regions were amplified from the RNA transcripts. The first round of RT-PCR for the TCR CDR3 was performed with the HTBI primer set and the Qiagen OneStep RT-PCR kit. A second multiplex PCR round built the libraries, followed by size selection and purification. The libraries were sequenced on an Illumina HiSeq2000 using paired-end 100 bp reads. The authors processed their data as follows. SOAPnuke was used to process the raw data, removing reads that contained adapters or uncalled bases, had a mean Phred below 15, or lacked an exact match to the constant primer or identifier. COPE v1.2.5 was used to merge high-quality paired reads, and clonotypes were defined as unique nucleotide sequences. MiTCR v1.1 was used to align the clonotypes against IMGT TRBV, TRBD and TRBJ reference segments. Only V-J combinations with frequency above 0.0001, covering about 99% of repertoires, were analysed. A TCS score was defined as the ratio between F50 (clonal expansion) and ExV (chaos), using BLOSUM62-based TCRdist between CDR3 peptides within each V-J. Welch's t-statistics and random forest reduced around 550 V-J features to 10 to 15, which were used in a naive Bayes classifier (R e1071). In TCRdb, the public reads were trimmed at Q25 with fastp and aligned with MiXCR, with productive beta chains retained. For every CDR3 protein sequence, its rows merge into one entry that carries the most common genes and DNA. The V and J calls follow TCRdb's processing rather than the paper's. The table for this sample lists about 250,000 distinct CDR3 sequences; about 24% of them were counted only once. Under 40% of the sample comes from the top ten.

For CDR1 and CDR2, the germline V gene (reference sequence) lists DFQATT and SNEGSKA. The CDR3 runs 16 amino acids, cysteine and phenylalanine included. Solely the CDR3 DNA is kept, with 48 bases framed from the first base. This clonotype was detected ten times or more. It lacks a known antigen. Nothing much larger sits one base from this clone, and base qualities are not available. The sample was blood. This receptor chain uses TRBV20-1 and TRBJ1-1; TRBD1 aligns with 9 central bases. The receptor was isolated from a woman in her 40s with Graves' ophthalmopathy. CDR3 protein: CSPSLPGTGKNTEAFF. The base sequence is TGCAGCCCCTCCCTGCCCGGGACAGGGAAGAACACTGAAGCTTTCTTT.